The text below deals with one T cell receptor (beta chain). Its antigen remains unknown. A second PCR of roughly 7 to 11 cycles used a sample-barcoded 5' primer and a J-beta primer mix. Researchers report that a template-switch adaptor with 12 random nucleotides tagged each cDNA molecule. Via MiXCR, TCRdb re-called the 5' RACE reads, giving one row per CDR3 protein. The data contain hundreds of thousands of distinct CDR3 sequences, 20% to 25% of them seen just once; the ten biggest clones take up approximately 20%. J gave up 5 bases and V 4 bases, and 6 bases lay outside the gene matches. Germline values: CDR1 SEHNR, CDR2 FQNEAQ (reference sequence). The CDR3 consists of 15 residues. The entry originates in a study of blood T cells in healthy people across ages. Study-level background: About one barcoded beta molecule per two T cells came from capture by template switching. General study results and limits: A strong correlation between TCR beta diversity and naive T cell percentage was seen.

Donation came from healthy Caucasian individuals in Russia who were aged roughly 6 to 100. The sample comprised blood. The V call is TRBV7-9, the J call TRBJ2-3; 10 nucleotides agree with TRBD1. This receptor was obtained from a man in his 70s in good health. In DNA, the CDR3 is TGTGCCAGCAGCTCCCGACAGGGGGCGCGAGATACGCAGTATTTT. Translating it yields CASSSRQGARDTQYF.